Sequencing of this T cell receptor (beta chain) was carried out in a study of graft-versus-host responses after intestinal transplantation. For the study at large: Each recipient received anti-thymocyte globulin induction, then tacrolimus and steroids for 3 to 4 years.

General observations from the study: The marrow of recipients harbored GvH clones, and ileum or blood showed some of them first.

Here immunoSEQ multiplex PCR was the method, and the copy in TCRdb shows in-frame clones only, minus some. The sample contains about 71,000 clones, about nine tenths of which appear only once. As regards this clone: Its antigen is unknown.

The CDR3 runs 15 residues. Germline V gene data show CDR1 as SGHAT and CDR2 as FQNNGV. The V gene lost 3 bases and the J gene lost 0 bases, with 11 bases spanning the gap. The chain employs TRBV11-2 and TRBJ1-1, with D possibly TRBD1 on 5 matching bases. This receptor was identified in a human donor who received an intestinal transplant. Material: unstimulated CD8+ T cells sorted from spleen or lymph node cells, obtained before intestinal transplant. This chain's CDR3 is CASSFELTVNTEAFF. In nucleotides, the CDR3 is TGTGCCAGCAGCTTTGAGTTGACAGTGAACACTGAAGCTTTCTTT. Supplemented by reference TRBV11-2 and TRBJ1-1, the full variable domain reads EAGVAQSPRYKIIEKRQSVAFWCNPISGHATLYWYQQILGQGPKLLIQFQNNGVVDDSQLPKDRFSAERLKGVDSTLKIQPAKLEDSAVYLCASSFELTVNTEAFFGQGTRLTVV.